The 14 T cell receptor beta chains below were found in one sample sequenced in a study of CXCR3-negative and CXCR3-positive naive CD8 T cells (dated by TCRdb to between 2017 and 2020). The research as a whole found: TRB CDR3s from CXCR3-positive naive cells showed higher hydrophobicity (lower Kidera factor 4), lower energy, and higher strength and volume indices than CXCR3-negative naive cells.

Antigen specificity for these receptors is unknown. The sequencing machine was a NextSeq 550. The Human TCR Profiling Kit (MiLaboratory) was used to prepare UMI-labeled 5' RACE TRB cDNA libraries. TCRdb reanalyzed the reads, keeping one entry per CDR3 protein sequence and omitting DNA. The table for this sample shows 55,000 to 70,000 distinct CDR3 sequences. The ten most abundant clones make up more than 0.5% of the sample. The sample taken for sequencing was naive CXCR3+ CD8+ T cells from blood. The meaning of the sample's cell subset or site label: CD45RO-CCR7+CD27+CD95- naive CD8+ T cells expressing CXCR3 (TNR3+). Receptor source: a human donor in good health. Some clones in this sample may be carry-over from other donors' samples.

The chain couples TRBV12-3 or TRBV12-4 to TRBJ2-2. The CDR3 has 11 amino acids. CDR3 residues: CASSWVGELFF.

The chain employs TRBV29-1 and TRBJ1-2; the D gene TCRdb calls, TRBD1, cannot be checked with no DNA. The germline V gene encodes CDR1 SQVTM and CDR2 ANQGSEA. The CDR3 spans 13 residues. CDR3 loop: CSVLGQTNYGYTF.

The chain couples TRBV7-2 to TRBJ1-2. CDR1 and CDR2 (germline): SGHTA, FQGNSA. The CDR3 extends over 12 amino acids. The CDR3: CANGPLADGYTF.

The rearrangement links TRBV9 to TRBJ2-1; with no DNA, the TCRdb D assignment of TRBD2 cannot be verified. In germline, CDR1 is SGDLS, CDR2 YYNGEE. The CDR3 is 15 residues long. Here the CDR3 reads CASSPAAGLWDEQFF. The full variable domain, in which reference TRBV9 and TRBJ2-1 provide the parts outside the CDR3, is DSGVTQTPKHLITATGQRVTLRCSPRSGDLSVYWYQQSLDQGLQFLIQYYNGEERAKGNILERFSAQQFPDLHSELNLSSLELGDSALYFCASSPAAGLWDEQFFGPGTRLTVL.

J is TRBJ2-5 and V is TRBV18; the D call from TCRdb, TRBD2, cannot be confirmed without DNA. CDR1 is KGHSH and CDR2 is LQKENI in the germline V gene. The length of the CDR3 is 19 residues. CDR3 amino acids: CASSPPIGRSGLVVETQYF.

The chain combines TRBV15 with TRBJ2-3; TCRdb's D call of TRBD1 is untestable without DNA. The CDR3 is 13 amino acids. Germline CDR1 and CDR2: LNHNV and YYDKDF (reference sequence). The CDR3 spells CATSGGATDTQYF.

The rearrangement links TRBV14 to TRBJ2-1; TCRdb outputs TRBD2, but without DNA this stays unchecked. Germline V gives CDR1 SGHDN, CDR2 FVKESK. There are 16 residues in the CDR3. CDR3 loop: CASSQLGTTQNNEQFF.

This chain joins TRBV29-1 and TRBJ2-1; TCRdb's D call, TRBD1, is unchecked because there is no DNA. CDR1 and CDR2 (germline): SQVTM, ANQGSEA. The CDR3 spans 15 residues. The CDR3 spells CSVEPGEYIGNEQFF.

The chain links TRBV7-6 to TRBJ2-1; the D gene TCRdb calls, TRBD2, cannot be checked with no DNA. CDR3 size: 16 residues. Looked up from germline, CDR1 is SGHVS and CDR2 is FNYEAQ. CDR3 sequence: CASSLPRPGLHNEQFF.

J is TRBJ1-1 and V is TRBV5-1. Germline CDR1 is SGHRS and CDR2 is YFSETQ. CDR3 size: 14 residues. This CDR3 is CASSSLVQNTEAFF.

The CDR3 loop is CASSLEAGDFVYYGYTF. The chain recombines TRBV5-1 with TRBJ1-2; as DNA is missing, the TRBD1 call by TCRdb cannot be tested. CDR1 and CDR2 (germline): SGHRS, YFSETQ. The CDR3 is made up of 17 amino acids.

The chain joins TRBV5-5 to TRBJ2-7; TCRdb selects TRBD1, and the lack of DNA leaves this call unchecked. Germline V gene lookup returns CDR1 SGHKS and CDR2 YYEKEE (reference sequence). CDR3 size: 15 residues. CDR3 region: CASSGAGGLSYEQYF. Supplemented by reference TRBV5-5 and TRBJ2-7, the full variable domain reads DAGVTQSPTHLIKTRGQQVTLRCSPISGHKSVSWYQQVLGQGPQFIFQYYEKEERGRGNFPDRFSARQFPNYSSELNVNALLLGDSALYLCASSGAGGLSYEQYFGPGTRLTVT.

V and J are TRBV28 and TRBJ1-1. CDR3 length equals 15 residues. Germline-derived CDR1 and CDR2 are MDHEN and SYDVKM. The CDR3 protein is CASSPSGQKNTEAFF.

The chain couples TRBV7-9 to TRBJ2-5; TCRdb's D call, TRBD1, is unchecked because there is no DNA. The CDR3 spans 14 residues. Germline values: CDR1 SEHNR, CDR2 FQNEAQ (reference sequence). CDR3: CASSPWHGQETQYF.